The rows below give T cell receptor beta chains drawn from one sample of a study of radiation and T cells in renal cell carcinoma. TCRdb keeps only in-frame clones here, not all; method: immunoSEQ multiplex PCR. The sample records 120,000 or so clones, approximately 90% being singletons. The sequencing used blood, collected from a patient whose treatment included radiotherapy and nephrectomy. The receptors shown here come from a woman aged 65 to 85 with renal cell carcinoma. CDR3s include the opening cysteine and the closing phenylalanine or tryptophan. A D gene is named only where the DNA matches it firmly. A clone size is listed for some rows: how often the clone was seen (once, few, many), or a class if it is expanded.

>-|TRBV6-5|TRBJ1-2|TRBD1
CASSYGGQGGHYGYTF
TGTGCCAGCAGTTACGGGGGACAGGGTGGGCACTATGGCTACACCTTC
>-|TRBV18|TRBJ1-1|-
CASSAGTTTEAFF
TGTGCCAGCTCAGCCGGGACAACCACTGAAGCTTTCTTT
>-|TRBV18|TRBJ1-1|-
CASSPSRVMNTEAFF
TGTGCCAGCTCACCCTCAAGGGTAATGAACACTGAAGCTTTCTTT
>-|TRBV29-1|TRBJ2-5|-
CSVRQGQETQYF
TGCAGCGTTCGCCAGGGGCAAGAGACCCAGTACTTC
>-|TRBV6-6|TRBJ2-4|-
CASSLLRETKNIQYF
TGTGCCAGCAGTTTGTTGAGGGAGACCAAAAACATTCAGTACTTC
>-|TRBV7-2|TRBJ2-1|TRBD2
CASSLAASSYNEQFF
TGTGCCAGCAGCCTAGCGGCCAGCTCCTACAATGAGCAGTTCTTC
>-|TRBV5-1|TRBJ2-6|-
CASSPGLQSGANVLTF
TGCGCCAGCAGCCCGGGACTGCAATCTGGGGCCAACGTCCTGACTTTC
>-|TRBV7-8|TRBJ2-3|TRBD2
CASSLGLAGSAQYF
TGTGCCAGCAGCTTAGGACTAGCGGGATCGGCGCAGTATTTT
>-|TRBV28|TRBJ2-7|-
CASSLLPDSYGSYEQYF
TGTGCCAGCAGTTTATTACCTGATTCCTACGGGTCCTACGAGCAGTACTTC
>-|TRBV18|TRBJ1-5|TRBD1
CASSPGDRGSYQPQHF
TGTGCCAGCTCACCGGGAGACAGGGGGAGTTATCAGCCCCAGCATTTT
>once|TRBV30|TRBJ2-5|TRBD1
CAWSRDRVGETQYF
TGTGCCTGGAGTAGGGACAGGGTGGGAGAGACCCAGTACTTC
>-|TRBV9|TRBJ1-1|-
CASSVDRNTEAFF
TGTGCCAGCAGCGTAGACAGAAACACTGAAGCTTTCTTT
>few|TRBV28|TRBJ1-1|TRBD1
CASSLRQGEAFF
TGTGCCAGCAGTCTGAGACAGGGAGAAGCTTTCTTT
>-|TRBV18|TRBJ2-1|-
CASLGVSSYNEQFF
TGTGCCAGCTTGGGAGTAAGCTCCTACAATGAGCAGTTCTTC
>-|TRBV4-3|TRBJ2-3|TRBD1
CASSQEGGQGTDTQYF
TGCGCCAGCAGCCAAGAGGGCGGACAGGGGACAGATACGCAGTATTTT
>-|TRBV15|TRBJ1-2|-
CATSRVALEGYGYTF
TGTGCCACCAGCAGAGTGGCCTTAGAGGGCTATGGCTACACCTTC
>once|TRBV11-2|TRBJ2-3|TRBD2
CASSPRAGLAIDTQYF
TGTGCCAGCAGCCCTCGCGCGGGACTAGCGATAGATACGCAGTATTTT
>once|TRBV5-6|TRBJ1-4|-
CASSSSGGGVGKLFF
TGTGCCAGCAGCTCTTCGGGTGGGGGCGTAGGAAAACTGTTTTTT
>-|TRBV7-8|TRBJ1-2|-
CASSLTLNYGYTF
TGTGCCAGCAGCTTAACCCTAAACTATGGCTACACCTTC
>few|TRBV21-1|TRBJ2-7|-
CAAPYGGSPYEQYF
TGTGCCGCCCCCTACGGGGGCTCACCTTACGAGCAGTACTTC
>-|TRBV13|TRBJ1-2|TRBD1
CASSPTGTGTNYGYTF
TGTGCCAGCAGCCCCACCGGGACAGGGACTAACTATGGCTACACCTTC
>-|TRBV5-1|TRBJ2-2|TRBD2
CASSLRLTSGVAGELFF
TGCGCCAGCAGCTTGCGTCTAACTAGCGGGGTTGCCGGGGAGCTGTTTTTT
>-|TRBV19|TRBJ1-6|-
CASSVVTFSSPLHF
TGTGCCAGTAGTGTTGTGACATTCAGTTCACCCCTCCACTTT
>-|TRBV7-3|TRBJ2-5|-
CASSTGPLETQYF
TGTGCCAGCAGCACGGGACCGCTTGAGACCCAGTACTTC
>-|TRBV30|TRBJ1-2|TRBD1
CAWRKPGGHGYTF
TGTGCCTGGAGGAAGCCAGGGGGTCATGGCTACACCTTC
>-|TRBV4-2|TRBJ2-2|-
CASSPLQGGANTGELFF
TGTGCCAGCAGCCCCCTCCAGGGAGGAGCGAACACCGGGGAGCTGTTTTTT
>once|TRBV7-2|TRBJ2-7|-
CASSFGRNEQYF
TGTGCCAGCAGCTTCGGACGGAACGAGCAGTACTTC
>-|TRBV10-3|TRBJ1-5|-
CAIRDDTGSNQPQHF
TGTGCCATCAGGGACGACACAGGGAGCAATCAGCCCCAGCATTTT
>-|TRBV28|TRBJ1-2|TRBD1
CASRETGRANYGYTF
TGTGCCAGCAGGGAGACAGGGAGGGCTAACTATGGCTACACCTTC
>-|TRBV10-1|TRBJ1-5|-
CASSGTAFSNQPQHF
TGCGCCAGCAGTGGAACAGCTTTTAGCAATCAGCCCCAGCATTTT
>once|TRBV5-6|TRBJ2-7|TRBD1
CASSSTGTGAYEQYF
TGTGCCAGCAGTTCAACCGGGACAGGGGCCTACGAGCAGTACTTC
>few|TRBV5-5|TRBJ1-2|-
CASSSGVWHGYTF
TGTGCCAGCAGCTCAGGGGTTTGGCATGGCTACACCTTC
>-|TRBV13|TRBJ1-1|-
CASSLEGGRNTEAFF
TGTGCCAGCAGCTTAGAGGGGGGACGGAACACTGAAGCTTTCTTT
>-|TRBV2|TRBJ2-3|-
CASKAISTDTQYF
TGTGCCAGCAAAGCCATAAGCACAGATACGCAGTATTTT
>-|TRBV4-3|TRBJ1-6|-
CASSQGHSSSYNSPLHF
TGCGCCAGCAGCCAAGGACACTCGAGCTCCTATAATTCACCCCTCCACTTT
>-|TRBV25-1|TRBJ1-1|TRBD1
CASSGPTGGSTEAFF
TGTGCCAGCAGTGGCCCGACAGGGGGGAGCACTGAAGCTTTCTTT
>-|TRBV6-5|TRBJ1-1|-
CASRPSGALNTEAFF
TGTGCCAGCAGGCCTTCGGGTGCCTTGAACACTGAAGCTTTCTTT
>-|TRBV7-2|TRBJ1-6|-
CASSLNNSPLHF
TGTGCCAGCAGCTTAAATAATTCACCCCTCCACTTT
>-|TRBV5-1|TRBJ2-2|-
CASSLVARLEAGELFF
TGCGCCAGCAGCTTGGTGGCCCGGTTGGAGGCCGGGGAGCTGTTTTTT
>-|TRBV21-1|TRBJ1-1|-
CASSKGRGQGENTEAFF
TGTGCCAGCAGCAAGGGGAGGGGACAGGGAGAGAACACTGAAGCTTTCTTT
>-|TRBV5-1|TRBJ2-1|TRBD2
CASSLLTSGVSYNEQFF
TGCGCCAGCAGCCTACTTACTAGCGGGGTCTCCTACAATGAGCAGTTCTTC
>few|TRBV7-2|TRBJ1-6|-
CASSLAYNSPLHF
TGTGCCAGCAGCTTAGCGTATAATTCACCCCTCCACTTT
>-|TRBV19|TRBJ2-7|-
CASSPSDRSPYEQYF
TGTGCCAGTAGCCCGTCCGACAGGAGTCCCTACGAGCAGTACTTC
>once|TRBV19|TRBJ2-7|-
CASSISGTIGEQYF
TGTGCCAGTAGTATATCCGGGACAATCGGCGAGCAGTACTTC
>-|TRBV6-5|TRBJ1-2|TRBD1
CASSSMTGNYGYTF
TGTGCCAGCAGTTCAATGACAGGGAACTATGGCTACACCTTC
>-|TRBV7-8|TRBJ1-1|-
CASSLALNTEAFF
TGTGCCAGCAGCTTAGCCCTGAACACTGAAGCTTTCTTT
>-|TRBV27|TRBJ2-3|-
CASGPWASSTDTQYF
TGTGCCAGCGGGCCTTGGGCATCCAGCACAGATACGCAGTATTTT
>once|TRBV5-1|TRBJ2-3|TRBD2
CASSSSGGRADTQYF
TGCGCCAGCAGCTCGAGCGGGGGGAGGGCAGATACGCAGTATTTT
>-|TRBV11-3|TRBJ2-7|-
CASSLAAGRAYEQYF
TGTGCCAGCAGCTTAGCGGCCGGCAGGGCCTACGAGCAGTACTTC